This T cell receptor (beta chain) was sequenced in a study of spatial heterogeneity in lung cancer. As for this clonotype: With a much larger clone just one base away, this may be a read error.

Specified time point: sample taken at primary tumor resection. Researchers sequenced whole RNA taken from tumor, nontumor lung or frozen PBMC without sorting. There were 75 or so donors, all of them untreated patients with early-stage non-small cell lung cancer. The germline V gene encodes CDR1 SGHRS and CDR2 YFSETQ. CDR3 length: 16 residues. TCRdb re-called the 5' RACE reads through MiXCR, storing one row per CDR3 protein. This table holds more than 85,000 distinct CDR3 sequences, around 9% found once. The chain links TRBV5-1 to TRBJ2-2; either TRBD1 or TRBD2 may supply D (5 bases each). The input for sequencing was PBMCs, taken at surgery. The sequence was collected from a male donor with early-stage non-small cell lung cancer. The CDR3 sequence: CASSFPRDRTTGKLFF. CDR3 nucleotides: TGCGCCAGCAGCTTTCCCCGGGACCGAACGACCGGGAAGCTGTTTTTT.